This record looks at one TCR beta chain sequence and its context. The antigen this receptor binds is unknown. It has no much larger one-base neighbor in the sample; base qualities were not kept. This sample stems from a study of blood T cell repertoires in COVID-19 (dated by TCRdb to between 2020 and 2021). In the study overall: The collaborator samples originated in the United States, Italy and Spain and spanned the acute and convalescent phases of COVID-19. The material from the prospective study consisted of cDNA or gDNA derived from T cells, B-cell-depleted T cells, or PBMCs. The dataset comprised deeply sampled blood TCRbeta repertoires from subjects exposed to, actively infected with, or recovered from COVID-19. A freely available public database, intended as a resource for researchers studying the immune response to SARS-CoV-2, is where the repertoires were released. The samples were drawn from the first 160 participants of the ongoing ImmuneRACE study and from more than 1,000 subjects provided by 6 global collaborators. The sample metadata nearly always contained a de-identified subject ID, COVID-19 status, age in years and sex. Where available, HLA class I and class II types were obtained from metadata supplied by the sample provider rather than from assay-based typing. The paper as a whole reports these results and caveats: The amount of clinical and demographic metadata varied by source and participant and was provided uncurated.

TCRbeta CDR3 regions were amplified from genomic DNA using the immunoSEQ Assay, a bias-controlled multiplex PCR. Processing in the source paper ran as follows. Nucleated cell counts per sample were estimated from amplification of reference gene primers within the assay. To quantify the absolute abundance of each unique TCRbeta CDR3 rearrangement, sequence reads were collapsed and filtered. Productive Simpson clonality was computed per sample as the square root of Simpson's diversity index over productive rearrangements. TCRdb provides this immuneACCESS table in a form limited to in-frame rearrangements. Some clones are lacking; in checked studies, under half of them reflect an unresolved V gene, and why the rest are absent is not known. That table supplies the V and J calls and clone size; D and trimming were determined from the DNA. The sample contains under 250,000 clones, 75% to 85% of them found a single time. About 8.2% of the sample is taken by the ten largest.

As encoded in the germline V gene, CDR1 is LGHNA while CDR2 is YSLEER. V has 1 base trimmed and J has 5 bases trimmed; junction bases matching no gene number 0. Reading from cysteine to phenylalanine, the CDR3 counts 13 amino acids. CDR3 DNA only is kept here, 39 bases in frame from base 1. Participants in the prospective study were aged about 18 to 95 years, lived in some 24 United States geographic areas, and enrolled through a virtual design. In the prospective study, cohorts were assigned on the basis of participant-reported clinical history obtained from a screening survey and a study questionnaire. Each participant in the prospective study had whole blood, serum and a nasopharyngeal or oropharyngeal swab collected by mobile phlebotomists. Participants in the prospective study had the option to provide additional blood draws and questionnaires over a 2-month period. Before DNA extraction, blood samples from the prospective study were shipped at room temperature or frozen.

The sample taken for sequencing was PBMCs or T cells enriched from blood (not recorded which). This receptor was identified in a woman in her fifties or sixties with acute COVID-19. The chain uses TRBV4-3 and TRBJ2-7, with TRBD1 identical over 9 junction bases. CDR3 loop: CASSQGQGDEQYF. The nucleotide sequence is TGCGCCAGCAGCCAAGGACAGGGGGACGAGCAGTACTTC.